This T cell receptor beta chain is drawn from a study of T cells in tuberculosis. Study results and limitations: Shorter CDR3-alpha in active tuberculosis partly drove smaller distances.

Trimming cost V 6 bases and J 2 bases; bases outside gene matches: 7. The germline V gene encodes CDR1 SNHLY and CDR2 FYNNEI. The CDR3 covers 16 residues. Of note for this clone: The target antigen is unknown.

Specified time point: new active TB diagnosis, blood taken before or within 7 days of starting treatment. Profiling relied on immunoSEQ multiplex PCR, and the TCRdb table lists in-frame clones only, not all of them. Found here are roughly 34,000 clones, around 86% of them singletons; the top ten hold about 5%. This chain joins TRBV2 and TRBJ1-4, with 9 bases aligning to TRBD1. Specimen: PBMCs, collected at tuberculosis diagnosis. The source is an adult with tuberculosis. The CDR3 region is CASREGQGRTNEKLFF. CDR3 nucleotides: TGTGCCAGCAGGGAGGGACAGGGAAGGACTAATGAAAAACTGTTTTTT.